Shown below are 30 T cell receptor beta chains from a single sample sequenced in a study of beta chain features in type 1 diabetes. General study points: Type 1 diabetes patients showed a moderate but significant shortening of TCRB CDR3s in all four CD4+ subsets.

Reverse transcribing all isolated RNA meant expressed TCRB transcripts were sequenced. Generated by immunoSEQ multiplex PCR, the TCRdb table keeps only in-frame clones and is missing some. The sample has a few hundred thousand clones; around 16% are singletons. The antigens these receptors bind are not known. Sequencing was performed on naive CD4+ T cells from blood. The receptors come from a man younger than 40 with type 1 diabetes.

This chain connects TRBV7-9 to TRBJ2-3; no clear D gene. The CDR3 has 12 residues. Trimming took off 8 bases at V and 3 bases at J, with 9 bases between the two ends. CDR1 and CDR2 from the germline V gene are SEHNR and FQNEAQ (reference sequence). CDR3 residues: CASGLGTDTQYF. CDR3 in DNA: TGTGCCAGCGGCCTTGGGACAGATACGCAGTATTTT.

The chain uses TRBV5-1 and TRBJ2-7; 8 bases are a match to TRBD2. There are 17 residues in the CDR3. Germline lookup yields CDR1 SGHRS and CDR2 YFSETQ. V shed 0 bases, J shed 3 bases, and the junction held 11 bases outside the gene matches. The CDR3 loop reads CASSLALAGTIGYEQYF. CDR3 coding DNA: TGCGCCAGCAGCTTGGCCTTAGCGGGGACAATTGGCTACGAGCAGTACTTC.

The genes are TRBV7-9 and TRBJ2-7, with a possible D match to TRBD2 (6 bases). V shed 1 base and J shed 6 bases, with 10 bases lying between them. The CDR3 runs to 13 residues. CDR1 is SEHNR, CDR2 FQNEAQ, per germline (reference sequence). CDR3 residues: CASSLEGGSEQYF. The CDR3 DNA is TGTGCCAGCAGCTTAGAGGGAGGCAGCGAGCAGTACTTC.

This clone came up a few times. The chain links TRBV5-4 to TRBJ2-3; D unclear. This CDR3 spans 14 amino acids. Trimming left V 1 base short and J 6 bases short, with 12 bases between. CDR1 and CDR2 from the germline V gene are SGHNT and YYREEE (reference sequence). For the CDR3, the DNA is TGTGCCAGCAGCTTGAAGTCTCCCCGTGATACGCAGTATTTT. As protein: CASSLKSPRDTQYF.

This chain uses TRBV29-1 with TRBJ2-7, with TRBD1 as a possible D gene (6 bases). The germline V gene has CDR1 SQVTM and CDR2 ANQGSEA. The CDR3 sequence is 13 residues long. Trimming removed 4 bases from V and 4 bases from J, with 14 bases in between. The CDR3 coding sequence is TGCAGCGTTGGTTTGACAGGCCCATACGAGCAGTACTTC. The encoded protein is CSVGLTGPYEQYF.

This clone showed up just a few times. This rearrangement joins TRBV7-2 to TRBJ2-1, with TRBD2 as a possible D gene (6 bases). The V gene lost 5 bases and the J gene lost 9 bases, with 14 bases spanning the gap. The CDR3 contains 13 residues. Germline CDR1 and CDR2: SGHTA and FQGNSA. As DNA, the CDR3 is TGTGCCAGCAGCCGAAGCAGGGAGGCTGAGCAGTTCTTC. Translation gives CASSRSREAEQFF.

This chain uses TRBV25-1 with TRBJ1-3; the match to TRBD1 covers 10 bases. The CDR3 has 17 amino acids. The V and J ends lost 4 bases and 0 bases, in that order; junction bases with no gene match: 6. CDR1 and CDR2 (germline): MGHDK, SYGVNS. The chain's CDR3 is CASSAMGQGSSGNTIYF. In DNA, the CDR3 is TGTGCCAGCAGTGCGATGGGACAGGGGAGCTCTGGAAACACCATATATTTT.

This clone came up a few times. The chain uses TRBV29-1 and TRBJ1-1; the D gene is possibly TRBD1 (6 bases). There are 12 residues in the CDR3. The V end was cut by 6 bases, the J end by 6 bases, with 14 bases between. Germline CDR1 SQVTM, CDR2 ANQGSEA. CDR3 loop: CSVSTGLPEAFF. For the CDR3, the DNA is TGCAGCGTCTCTACAGGGCTACCTGAAGCTTTCTTT.

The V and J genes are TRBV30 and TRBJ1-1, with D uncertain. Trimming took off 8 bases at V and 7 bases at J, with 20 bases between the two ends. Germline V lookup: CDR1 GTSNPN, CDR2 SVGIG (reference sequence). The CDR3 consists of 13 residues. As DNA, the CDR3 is TGTGCCCGTCGCGAGGGTACGTGGGGTGAAGCTTTCTTT. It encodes CARREGTWGEAFF. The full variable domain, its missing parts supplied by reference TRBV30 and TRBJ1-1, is SQTIHQWPATLVQPVGSPLSLECTVEGTSNPNLYWYRQAAGRGLQLLFYSVGIGQISSEVPQNLSASRPQDRQFILSSKKLLLSDSGFYLCARREGTWGEAFFGQGTRLTVV.

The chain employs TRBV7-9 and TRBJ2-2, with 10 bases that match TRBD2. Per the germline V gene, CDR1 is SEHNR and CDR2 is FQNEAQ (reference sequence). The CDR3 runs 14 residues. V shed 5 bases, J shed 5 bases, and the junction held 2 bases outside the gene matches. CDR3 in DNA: TGTGCCAGCAGCGAGCGGGAGGGTACCGGGGAGCTGTTTTTT. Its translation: CASSEREGTGELFF.

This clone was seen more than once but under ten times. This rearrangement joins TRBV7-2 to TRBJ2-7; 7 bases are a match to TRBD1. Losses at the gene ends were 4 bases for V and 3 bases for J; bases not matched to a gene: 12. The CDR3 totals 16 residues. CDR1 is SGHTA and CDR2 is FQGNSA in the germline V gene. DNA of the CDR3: TGTGCCAGCAGCTCCAGGACAGGACGACCTCACTACGAGCAGTACTTC. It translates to CASSSRTGRPHYEQYF.

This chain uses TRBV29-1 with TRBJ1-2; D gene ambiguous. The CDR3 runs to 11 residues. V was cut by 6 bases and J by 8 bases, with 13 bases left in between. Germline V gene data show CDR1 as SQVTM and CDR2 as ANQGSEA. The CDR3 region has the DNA TGCAGCGTCCGACGGGCAAGGGGCTACACCTTC. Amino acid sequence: CSVRRARGYTF.

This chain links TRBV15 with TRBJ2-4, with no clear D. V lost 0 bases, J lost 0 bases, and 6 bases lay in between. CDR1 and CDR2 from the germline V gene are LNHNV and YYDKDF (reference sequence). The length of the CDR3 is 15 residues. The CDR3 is CATSRDQVAKNIQYF. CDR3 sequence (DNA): TGTGCCACCAGCAGAGATCAAGTAGCCAAAAACATTCAGTACTTC. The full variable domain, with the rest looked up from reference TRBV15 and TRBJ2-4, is DAMVIQNPRYQVTQFGKPVTLSCSQTLNHNVMYWYQQKSSQAPKLLFHYYDKDFNNEADTPDNFQSRRPNTSFCFLDIRSPGLGDTAMYLCATSRDQVAKNIQYFGAGTRLSVL.

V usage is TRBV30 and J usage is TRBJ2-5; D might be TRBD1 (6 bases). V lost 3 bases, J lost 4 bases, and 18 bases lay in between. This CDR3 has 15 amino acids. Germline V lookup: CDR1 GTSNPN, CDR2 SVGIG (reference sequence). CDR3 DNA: TGTGCCTGGAGCGTCCAATCAGGGGTTGGAGAGACCCAGTACTTC. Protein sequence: CAWSVQSGVGETQYF.

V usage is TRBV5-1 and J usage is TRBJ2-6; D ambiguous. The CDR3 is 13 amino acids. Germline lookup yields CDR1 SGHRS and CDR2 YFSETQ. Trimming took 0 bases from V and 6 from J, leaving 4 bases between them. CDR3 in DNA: TGCGCCAGCAGCTTGGGTGAGGCCAACGTCCTGACTTTC. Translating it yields CASSLGEANVLTF.

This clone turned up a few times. CDR3 sequence: CAWSVQARGKLFF. The CDR3 DNA follows: TGTGCCTGGAGTGTACAGGCGCGAGGAAAACTGTTTTTT. The chain links TRBV30 to TRBJ1-4, with D possibly being TRBD1 (5 bases). The CDR3 totals 13 residues. Germline assignment: CDR1 GTSNPN and CDR2 SVGIG (reference sequence). V was shortened by 0 bases and J by 10 bases, with 12 bases between the two germline ends.

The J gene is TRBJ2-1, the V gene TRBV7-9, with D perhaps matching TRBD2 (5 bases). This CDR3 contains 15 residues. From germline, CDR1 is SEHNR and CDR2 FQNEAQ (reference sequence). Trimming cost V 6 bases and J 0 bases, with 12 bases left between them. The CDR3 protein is CASSSASSSYNEQFF. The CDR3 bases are TGTGCCAGCAGTTCCGCTAGCAGCTCCTACAATGAGCAGTTCTTC.

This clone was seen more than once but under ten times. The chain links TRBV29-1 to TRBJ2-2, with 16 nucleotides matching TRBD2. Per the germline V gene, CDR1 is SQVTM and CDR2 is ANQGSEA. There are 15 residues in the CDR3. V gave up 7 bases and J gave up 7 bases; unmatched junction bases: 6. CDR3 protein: CSAEGTSGRDGELFF. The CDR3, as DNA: TGCAGCGCCGAAGGGACTAGCGGGAGGGACGGGGAGCTGTTTTTT.

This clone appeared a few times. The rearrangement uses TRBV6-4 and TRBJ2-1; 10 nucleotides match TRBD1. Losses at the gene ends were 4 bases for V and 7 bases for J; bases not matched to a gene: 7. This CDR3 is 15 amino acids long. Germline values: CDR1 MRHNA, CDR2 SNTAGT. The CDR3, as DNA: TGTGCCAGCAGTGCCCACCGGACAGGGGGGAATGAGCAGTTCTTC. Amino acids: CASSAHRTGGNEQFF.

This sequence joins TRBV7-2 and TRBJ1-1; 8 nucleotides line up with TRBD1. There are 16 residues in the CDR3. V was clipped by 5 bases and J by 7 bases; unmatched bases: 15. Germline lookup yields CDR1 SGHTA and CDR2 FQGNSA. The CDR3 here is CASSAPGQDGHYEAFF. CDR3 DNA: TGTGCCAGCAGCGCTCCGGGACAGGACGGGCATTATGAAGCTTTCTTT.

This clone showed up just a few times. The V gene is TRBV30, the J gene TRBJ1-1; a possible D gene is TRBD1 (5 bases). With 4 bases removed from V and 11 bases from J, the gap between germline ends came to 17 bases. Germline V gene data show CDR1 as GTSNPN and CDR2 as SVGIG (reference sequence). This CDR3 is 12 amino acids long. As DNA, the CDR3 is TGTGCCTGGATTGGGACTTCCTTTTACGCTTTCTTT. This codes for CAWIGTSFYAFF.

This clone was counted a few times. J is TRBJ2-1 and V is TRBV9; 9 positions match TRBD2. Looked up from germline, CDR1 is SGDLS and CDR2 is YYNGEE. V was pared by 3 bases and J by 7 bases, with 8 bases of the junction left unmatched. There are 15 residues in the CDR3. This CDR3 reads CASSATGTSINEQFF. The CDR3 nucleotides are TGTGCCAGCAGCGCGACCGGGACTAGCATAAATGAGCAGTTCTTC.

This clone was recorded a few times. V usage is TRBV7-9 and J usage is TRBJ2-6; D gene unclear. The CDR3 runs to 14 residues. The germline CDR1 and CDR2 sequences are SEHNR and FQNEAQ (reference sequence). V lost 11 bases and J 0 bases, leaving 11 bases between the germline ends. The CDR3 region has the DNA TGTGCCCCCGATAACAGCTCTGGGGCCAACGTCCTGACTTTC. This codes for CAPDNSSGANVLTF.

CDR3 nucleotides: TGTGCTAGTGCCCCTTCCGGCAATCAGCCCCAGCATTTT. Its protein product is CASAPSGNQPQHF. This chain uses TRBV12-5 with TRBJ1-5, with D unresolved. This CDR3 contains 13 residues. CDR1 LGHNT and CDR2 FRNRAP come from the germline V gene. The V and J ends lost 7 bases and 2 bases respectively, with 9 bases between them.

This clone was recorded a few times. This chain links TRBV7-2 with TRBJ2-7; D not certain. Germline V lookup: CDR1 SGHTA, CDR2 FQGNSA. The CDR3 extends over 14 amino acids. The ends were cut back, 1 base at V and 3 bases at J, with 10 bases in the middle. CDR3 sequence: CASSLGGPVYEQYF. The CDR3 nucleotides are TGTGCCAGCAGCTTAGGAGGCCCCGTCTACGAGCAGTACTTC. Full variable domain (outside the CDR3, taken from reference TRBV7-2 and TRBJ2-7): GAGVSQSPSNKVTEKGKDVELRCDPISGHTALYWYRQSLGQGLEFLIYFQGNSAPDKSGLPSDRFSAERTGGSVSTLTIQRTQQEDSAVYLCASSLGGPVYEQYFGPGTRLTVT.

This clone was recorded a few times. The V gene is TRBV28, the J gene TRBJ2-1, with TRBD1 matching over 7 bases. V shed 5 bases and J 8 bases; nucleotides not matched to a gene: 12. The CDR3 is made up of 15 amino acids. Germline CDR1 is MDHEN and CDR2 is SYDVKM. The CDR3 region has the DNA TGTGCCAGCAGTCCAACCGGGACAGTTATGTATGAGCAGTTCTTC. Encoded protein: CASSPTGTVMYEQFF.

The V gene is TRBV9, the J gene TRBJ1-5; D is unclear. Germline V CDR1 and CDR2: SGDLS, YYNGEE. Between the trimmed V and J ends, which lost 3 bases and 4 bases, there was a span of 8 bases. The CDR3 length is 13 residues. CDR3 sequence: CASSAELNQPQHF. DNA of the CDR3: TGTGCCAGCAGCGCAGAGTTAAATCAGCCCCAGCATTTT.

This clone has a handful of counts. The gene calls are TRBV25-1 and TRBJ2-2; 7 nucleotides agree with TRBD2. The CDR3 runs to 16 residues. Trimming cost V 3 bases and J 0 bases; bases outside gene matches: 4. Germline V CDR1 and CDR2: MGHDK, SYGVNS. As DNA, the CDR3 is TGTGCCAGCAGTGATGTCCTAGCGGCGAACACCGGGGAGCTGTTTTTT. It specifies CASSDVLAANTGELFF.

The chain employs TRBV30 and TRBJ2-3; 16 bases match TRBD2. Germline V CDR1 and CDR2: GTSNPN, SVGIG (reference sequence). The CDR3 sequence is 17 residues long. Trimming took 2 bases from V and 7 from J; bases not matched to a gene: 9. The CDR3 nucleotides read TGTGCCTGGAGTCGCCCGGGACTAGCGGGAGGGCCGTATACGCAGTATTTT. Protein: CAWSRPGLAGGPYTQYF.

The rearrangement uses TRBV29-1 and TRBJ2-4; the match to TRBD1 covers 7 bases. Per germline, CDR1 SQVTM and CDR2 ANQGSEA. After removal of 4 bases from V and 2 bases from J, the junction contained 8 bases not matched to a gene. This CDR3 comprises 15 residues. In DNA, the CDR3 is TGCAGCGTTGTTGCTACAGGGGTGACCAAAAACATTCAGTACTTC. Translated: CSVVATGVTKNIQYF.